This T cell receptor (beta chain) came from a study of cytomegalovirus exposure and HLA in healthy donors. Study at large: Researchers found that about four fifths of 350 to 500 genotyped donors fell within the Caucasian-associated ancestry cluster. General observations from the study: In an earlier analysis, productive rearrangement rates for most beta V segments clustered near 87% or 30%.

Both 60 Vbeta primers and 13 Jbeta primers went into the PCR. Profiled with immunoSEQ multiplex PCR; TCRdb holds only in-frame clones, not every one. The data hold tens of thousands of clones, with 78% observed a single time. Germline loops: CDR1 MGHRA, CDR2 YSYEKL. This CDR3 spans 14 amino acids. V was cut by 0 bases and J by 3 bases, with 5 bases left in between. With regard to this clone: Its specificity is not known.

The receptor was derived from a woman aged 40 to 55 in good health and CMV-seronegative. The chain uses TRBV4-1 and TRBJ2-2; D uncertain. The sample taken for sequencing was PBMCs. In nucleotides, the CDR3 is TGCGCCAGCAGCCAAGAAGCCTACACCGGGGAGCTGTTTTTT. It translates to CASSQEAYTGELFF.